This record looks at one T cell receptor beta chain sequence and its context. Its antigen remains unknown. With autoimmune disease history or systemic immunosuppression, patients were excluded. Drawing of blood for sampling happened at baseline, at cycle 4 day 1, and at cycle 7 day 1. The protocol was immunoSEQ multiplex PCR, while the TCRdb copy is restricted to in-frame clones and leaves out a portion. The table shows around 79,000 clones, with about 91% occurring only once. This entry comes from a study of OX40 agonist ivuxolimab in advanced cancers. Findings and limits, study-wide: Expansion of clones was among the lowest in partial responders at 0.1-3.0 mg/kg. Clonal expansion from baseline to week 6 occurred in both CD4+ and CD8+ T cells.

This material consisted of CD4+ or CD8+ T cells sorted from blood, taken in a trial of the OX40 agonist ivuxolimab. This TCR derives from an adult with an advanced solid tumor such as melanoma, head and neck, liver or kidney cancer.

The CDR3 is CASPQTTDLQRETQYF. CDR3 nucleotides: TGTGCCAGCCCCCAAACGACCGACCTCCAGCGGGAGACCCAGTACTTC. The gene calls are TRBV7-9 and TRBJ2-5; the D gene is possibly TRBD2 (5 bases). V gave up 8 bases and J gave up 5 bases, with 24 bases separating them. The CDR3 runs to 16 residues. CDR1 is SEHNR and CDR2 is FQNEAQ in the germline V gene (reference sequence).